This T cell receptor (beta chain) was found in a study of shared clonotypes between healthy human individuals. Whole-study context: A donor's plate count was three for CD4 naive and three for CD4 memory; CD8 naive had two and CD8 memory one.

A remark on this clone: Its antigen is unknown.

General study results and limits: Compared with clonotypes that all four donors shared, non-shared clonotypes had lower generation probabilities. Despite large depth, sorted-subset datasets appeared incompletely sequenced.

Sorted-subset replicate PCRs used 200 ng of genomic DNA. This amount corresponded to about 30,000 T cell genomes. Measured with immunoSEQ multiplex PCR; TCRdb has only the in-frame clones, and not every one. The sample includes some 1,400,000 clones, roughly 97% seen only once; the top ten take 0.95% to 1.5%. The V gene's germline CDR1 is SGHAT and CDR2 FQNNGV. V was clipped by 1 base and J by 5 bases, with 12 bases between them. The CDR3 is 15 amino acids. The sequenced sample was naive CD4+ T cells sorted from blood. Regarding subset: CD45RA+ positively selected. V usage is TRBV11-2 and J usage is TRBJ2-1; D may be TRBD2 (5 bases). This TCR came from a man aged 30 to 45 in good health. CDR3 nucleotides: TGTGCCAGCAGCTTAGGGCTAGCCACCCACAATGAGCAGTTCTTC. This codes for CASSLGLATHNEQFF.